The next 32 T cell receptor beta chains were all read from a single sample in a study of blood T cell repertoires in COVID-19. The assay was immunoSEQ multiplex PCR, and TCRdb's table has in-frame clones only and misses some. This sample has 140,000 to 150,000 clones, with around nine tenths found just once. Source material: peripheral blood. Receptors were obtained from a human donor in a cohort sampled during active COVID-19.

This chain uses TRBV3-1 (or the pseudogene TRBV3-2) with TRBJ2-7; TRBD2 matches at 15 bases. V was clipped by 1 base and J by 3 bases; unmatched bases: 13. Germline CDR1 reads LGHDT; CDR2 reads YNNKEL (reference sequence). This CDR3 has 20 amino acids. The chain's CDR3 is CASSQVSGLAGGLWGYEQYF. CDR3 nucleotides: TGTGCCAGCAGCCAAGTCTCTGGACTAGCGGGAGGGTTGTGGGGCTACGAGCAGTACTTC.

The DNA of the CDR3 is TGTGCCTGGAGGCAAACACAGGGGGTGACTGAAGCTTTCTTT. Its protein product is CAWRQTQGVTEAFF. The chain joins TRBV30 to TRBJ1-1; 8 bases line up with TRBD1. There are 14 residues in the CDR3. Germline CDR1 reads GTSNPN; CDR2 reads SVGIG (reference sequence). V trimming: 3 bases; J trimming: 5 bases; junction bases outside the gene matches: 8.

The rearrangement links TRBV30 to TRBJ1-2; 12 bases line up with TRBD1. Germline values: CDR1 GTSNPN, CDR2 SVGIG (reference sequence). The CDR3 loop spans 16 amino acids. The V gene end was trimmed by 2 bases and the J gene end by 4 bases; junction bases not matched to a gene: 8. CDR3 residues: CAWSQRDRGRGYGYTF. DNA of the CDR3: TGTGCCTGGAGTCAAAGGGACAGGGGGCGCGGCTATGGCTACACCTTC.

This rearrangement joins TRBV18 to TRBJ1-1; TRBD1 might be the D (5 bases). There are 15 residues in the CDR3. The V gene lost 4 bases and the J gene lost 2 bases, with 14 bases spanning the gap. Germline V gene lookup returns CDR1 KGHSH and CDR2 LQKENI. The CDR3 nucleotides read TGTGCCAGCTCACTCAGGCAGGGTGTCAACACTGAAGCTTTCTTT. This sequence encodes CASSLRQGVNTEAFF. Together with reference TRBV18 and TRBJ1-1, the CDR3 gives the full variable domain: NAGVMQNPRHLVRRRGQEARLRCSPMKGHSHVYWYRQLPEEGLKFMVYLQKENIIDESGMPKERFSAEFPKEGPSILRIQQVVRGDSAAYFCASSLRQGVNTEAFFGQGTRLTVV.

This clone has only one observation. The V call is TRBV6-5, the J call TRBJ1-3; tentatively, D is TRBD1 (5 bases). CDR1 is MNHEY and CDR2 is SVGAGI in the germline V gene. The CDR3 loop spans 15 amino acids. V lost 6 bases and J lost 4, with 16 bases in between. The CDR3 loop is CASSVDSTAGNTIYF. In DNA, the CDR3 is TGTGCCAGCAGCGTAGACAGTACTGCGGGAAACACCATATATTTT.

V is TRBV5-1 and J is TRBJ2-5; tentatively, D is TRBD2 (5 bases). CDR3 size: 14 residues. V was shortened by 0 bases and J by 6 bases, with 12 bases between the two germline ends. Germline V gene sequence: CDR1 SGHRS, CDR2 YFSETQ. CDR3 sequence: CASSLDLASKTQYF. The CDR3 nucleotides are TGCGCCAGCAGCTTGGATCTTGCTAGCAAGACCCAGTACTTC.

V and J are TRBV18 and TRBJ1-6; no definite D call. The CDR3 extends over 15 amino acids. Germline V lookup: CDR1 KGHSH, CDR2 LQKENI. Trimming took off 3 bases at V and 7 bases at J, with 13 bases between the two ends. CDR3 protein: CASSPLPGENSPLHF. CDR3 DNA sequence: TGTGCCAGCTCACCGCTACCGGGAGAGAATTCACCCCTCCACTTT.

The CDR3: CASSQQPGGSNEQFF. The CDR3 bases are TGCGCCAGCAGCCAACAGCCGGGGGGGAGTAATGAGCAGTTCTTC. The chain links TRBV5-1 to TRBJ2-1, with TRBD2 identical over 8 bases. CDR1 and CDR2 from the germline V gene are SGHRS and YFSETQ. This CDR3 contains 15 residues. Unmatched junction bases numbered 10, after V lost 4 bases and J lost 7 bases.

This chain uses TRBV28 with TRBJ1-1; D unresolved. The V end was cut by 8 bases, the J end by 8 bases, with 12 bases between. Looked up from germline, CDR1 is MDHEN and CDR2 is SYDVKM. The CDR3 extends over 11 amino acids. The CDR3 spells CASPRGGEAFF. CDR3 sequence (DNA): TGTGCCAGCCCCCGAGGAGGGGAAGCTTTCTTT.

The chain is built from TRBV12-3 or TRBV12-4 and TRBJ2-7; TRBD1 is a possible D gene (6 bases). The CDR3 totals 12 residues. The V gene lost 3 bases and the J gene lost 7 bases, with 10 bases spanning the gap. CDR3 region: CASSFYRVEQYF. DNA for the CDR3: TGTGCCAGCAGTTTCTACAGGGTTGAGCAGTACTTC.

This chain joins TRBV27 and TRBJ1-2; 8 bases fit TRBD1. Germline V gives CDR1 MNHEY, CDR2 SMNVEV (reference sequence). The CDR3 length is 16 residues. V lost 4 bases, J lost 1 base, and 8 bases stayed unmatched. Here the CDR3 DNA reads TGTGCCAGCAGTTCGTGGACAGGGCAAAATAACTATGGCTACACCTTC. Its protein product is CASSSWTGQNNYGYTF.

The chain uses TRBV7-9 and TRBJ2-3; possibly TRBD1 for D (5 bases). CDR1 SEHNR and CDR2 FQNEAQ come from the germline V gene (reference sequence). The CDR3 has 15 residues. V lost 5 bases to trimming and J lost 2 bases, with 14 bases between them. CDR3 coding DNA: TGTGCCAGCAGCCCGGACGACAGATTCACAGATACGCAGTATTTT. Translation gives CASSPDDRFTDTQYF.

The sample holds one count of this clone. The chain links TRBV12-2 to TRBJ2-7; whether TRBD2, the table's D call, matches the DNA was not checked. TRBV12-2 is a documented pseudogene. The CDR3 extends over 21 amino acids. The CDR3, as DNA: TGTGCAAGTCGCTCCCATAGGCGAGTGACTAGCGGGGGGGCGGGCTCCTACGAGCAGTACTTC. It yields the protein CASRSHRRVTSGGAGSYEQYF.

The V gene is TRBV6-5, the J gene TRBJ2-1; D may be TRBD2 (7 bases). The CDR3 loop spans 15 amino acids. V was pared by 6 bases and J by 5 bases, with 17 bases between. CDR1 is MNHEY and CDR2 is SVGAGI in the germline V gene. The CDR3: CASRPGGREHNEQFF. The DNA for the CDR3 is TGTGCCAGCAGACCCGGGGGGCGGGAGCACAATGAGCAGTTCTTC.

This chain joins TRBV5-1 and TRBJ2-1; 12 positions agree with TRBD2. V lost 4 bases and J lost 9; bases outside the gene matches: 8. Germline V gene lookup returns CDR1 SGHRS and CDR2 YFSETQ. This CDR3 is 15 amino acids long. The CDR3 DNA reads as TGCGCCAGCAGCCCGACTAGCGGGGGCCCAGGTGAGCAGTTCTTC. Its translation is CASSPTSGGPGEQFF. Full variable domain (remainder filled in from reference TRBV5-1 and TRBJ2-1): KAGVTQTPRYLIKTRGQQVTLSCSPISGHRSVSWYQQTPGQGLQFLFEYFSETQRNKGNFPGRFSGRQFSNSRSEMNVSTLELGDSALYLCASSPTSGGPGEQFFGPGTRLTVL.

V and J are TRBV13 and TRBJ2-1; 9 bases agree with TRBD1. Germline V CDR1 and CDR2: PRHDT, FYEKMQ (reference sequence). Losses at the gene ends were 6 bases for V and 6 bases for J; bases not matched to a gene: 3. The CDR3 covers 13 residues. CDR3 bases: TGTGCCAGCAGGATGACAGGGGGCAATGAGCAGTTCTTC. As protein: CASRMTGGNEQFF.

This clone appeared a single time. V is TRBV2 and J is TRBJ2-5; the D is unclear. This CDR3 spans 13 amino acids. V was cut by 4 bases and J by 5 bases, with 11 bases left in between. CDR1 is SNHLY and CDR2 is FYNNEI in the germline V gene. The CDR3 DNA is TGTGCCAGCAGTGGACTGATGGTGGAGACCCAGTACTTC. This sequence encodes CASSGLMVETQYF.

This chain uses TRBV30 with TRBJ1-5, with 8 nucleotides matching TRBD1. The V segment lost 0 bases and the J segment 5 bases; nucleotides outside the gene matches: 6. CDR3 size: 15 residues. Germline V gene lookup returns CDR1 GTSNPN and CDR2 SVGIG (reference sequence). In nucleotides, the CDR3 is TGTGCCTGGAGTGTCCCAGGGGGCTGGGATCAGCCCCAGCATTTT. Its protein product is CAWSVPGGWDQPQHF.

The rearrangement uses TRBV7-8 and TRBJ1-4; 7 nucleotides match TRBD1. This CDR3 spans 14 amino acids. Germline CDR1 SGHVS, CDR2 FQNEAQ. Trimming removed 4 bases from V and 15 bases from J; junction bases left unmatched: 14. CDR3 DNA: TGTGCCAGCAGCTCATACGGGGGGGGGACAGACTTGTTTTTT. It specifies CASSSYGGGTDLFF.

The genes are TRBV5-6 and TRBJ1-1, with D possibly TRBD1 on 5 matching bases. The CDR3 contains 14 residues. Trimming pared 5 bases from V and 4 bases from J, leaving 15 bases between. Germline V gene sequence: CDR1 SGHDT, CDR2 YYEEEE. The CDR3 loop is CASSRYTGSTEAFF. The DNA for the CDR3 is TGTGCCAGCAGTCGCTATACAGGCTCCACTGAAGCTTTCTTT.

This chain connects TRBV30 to TRBJ2-7; perhaps TRBD1 as D (6 bases). The CDR3 contains 14 residues. The germline CDR1 and CDR2 sequences are GTSNPN and SVGIG (reference sequence). Trimming pared 1 base from V and 1 base from J, leaving 11 bases between. CDR3 coding DNA: TGTGCCTGGAGTGCTGGCAGGGGATCCTACGAGCAGTACTTC. It encodes CAWSAGRGSYEQYF.

This chain links TRBV9 with TRBJ1-5; D unresolved. V gave up 0 bases and J gave up 6 bases, with 10 bases separating them. CDR3 size: 14 residues. Germline-derived CDR1 and CDR2 are SGDLS and YYNGEE. The CDR3 DNA reads as TGTGCCAGCAGCGTAGGAGGGAGCTCTCAGCCCCAGCATTTT. Amino acids: CASSVGGSSQPQHF.

This chain connects TRBV6-5 to TRBJ2-4, with D perhaps matching TRBD1 (6 bases). The germline V and J ends were trimmed by 4 bases and 0 bases, with 10 bases remaining between them. Germline V CDR1 and CDR2: MNHEY, SVGAGI. CDR3 length: 15 amino acids. The CDR3 nucleotides read TGTGCCAGCAGTTCGGACAGTCTAGCCAAAAACATTCAGTACTTC. It yields the protein CASSSDSLAKNIQYF.

The V call is TRBV25-1, the J call TRBJ2-7; possibly TRBD1 for D (5 bases). CDR1 and CDR2 (germline): MGHDK, SYGVNS. This CDR3 region has 12 residues. V shed 6 bases and J shed 7 bases, with 13 bases lying between them. The CDR3 loop reads CASSQGSREQYF. CDR3 DNA sequence: TGTGCCAGCAGCCAGGGATCGAGGGAGCAGTACTTC.

This rearrangement joins TRBV2 to TRBJ1-2; D not resolved. The germline CDR1 and CDR2 sequences are SNHLY and FYNNEI. The CDR3 length is 14 residues. The germline V and J ends were trimmed by 4 bases and 0 bases, with 9 bases remaining between them. The DNA of the CDR3 is TGTGCCAGCAGTGTCGTCCGAGCTAACTATGGCTACACCTTC. It yields the protein CASSVVRANYGYTF.

The chain uses TRBV5-5 and TRBJ2-5, with 9 bases matching TRBD1. This CDR3 region has 15 residues. The J segment lost 5 bases and the V segment lost 5 bases, leaving 10 bases of the junction unmatched. Germline CDR1 SGHKS, CDR2 YYEKEE (reference sequence). The CDR3: CASRATGGGRETQYF. The CDR3 DNA is TGTGCCAGCAGGGCAACAGGGGGCGGGCGGGAGACCCAGTACTTC.

The chain links TRBV9 to TRBJ2-5; no definite D call. This CDR3 has 15 amino acids. Deletions cut 0 bases from V and 4 bases from J, with 13 bases between. The germline CDR1 and CDR2 sequences are SGDLS and YYNGEE. CDR3 sequence (DNA): TGTGCCAGCAGCGTAGCTGTCCTAACGGGAGAGACCCAGTACTTC. Protein sequence: CASSVAVLTGETQYF.

CDR3 sequence (DNA): TGTGCCAGCAGCAAGAGCAGGGGTGGGTTGAACGAGCAGTACTTC. Translating gives CASSKSRGGLNEQYF. The chain joins TRBV11-2 to TRBJ2-7; perhaps TRBD1 as D (6 bases). The germline V and J ends were trimmed by 5 bases and 5 bases, with 19 bases remaining between them. The CDR3 consists of 15 residues. Germline V gene lookup returns CDR1 SGHAT and CDR2 FQNNGV.

The rearrangement links TRBV7-9 to TRBJ2-7; TRBD1 matches 10 bases. Trimming at V came to 5 bases and at J to 3 bases, leaving 7 bases not matched to a gene. CDR1 and CDR2 (germline): SEHNR, FQNEAQ (reference sequence). CDR3 length: 15 residues. CDR3 sequence reads: CASSPDRGPFYEQYF. CDR3 bases: TGTGCCAGCAGCCCAGACAGGGGGCCTTTCTACGAGCAGTACTTC.

This chain joins TRBV7-2 and TRBJ2-4, with 16 bases identical to TRBD2. The V segment lost 2 bases and the J segment 13 bases; nucleotides outside the gene matches: 5. Germline CDR1 SGHTA, CDR2 FQGNSA. There are 15 residues in the CDR3. Here the CDR3 DNA reads TGTGCCAGCAGCTTAACGGGACTAGCGGGAGGGCAACAGTACTTC. Translation gives CASSLTGLAGGQQYF.

This clone was counted once. V usage is TRBV24-1 and J usage is TRBJ1-5; D is unresolved. V lost 5 bases, J lost 1 base, and 11 bases lay in between. The CDR3 extends over 15 amino acids. Germline CDR1 is KGHDR and CDR2 is SFDVKD. The chain's CDR3 is CATSVSTGSNQPQHF. The CDR3 bases are TGTGCCACCAGTGTGTCGACGGGGAGCAATCAGCCCCAGCATTTT.

The chain couples TRBV18 to TRBJ1-6; TRBD1 matches 7 bases. The V gene's germline CDR1 is KGHSH and CDR2 LQKENI. There are 15 residues in the CDR3. The V gene end was trimmed by 4 bases and the J gene end by 10 bases; junction bases not matched to a gene: 10. CDR3 in amino acids: CASSLSGTEISPLHF. CDR3 bases: TGTGCCAGCTCACTATCCGGGACAGAAATATCACCCCTCCACTTT. Full variable domain (outside the CDR3, taken from reference TRBV18 and TRBJ1-6): NAGVMQNPRHLVRRRGQEARLRCSPMKGHSHVYWYRQLPEEGLKFMVYLQKENIIDESGMPKERFSAEFPKEGPSILRIQQVVRGDSAAYFCASSLSGTEISPLHFGNGTRLTVT.